This T cell receptor (beta chain) is from a study of OX40 agonist ivuxolimab in advanced cancers. Study summary: At just under 85% male, the cohort had a mean age of 60 years, ranging from roughly 20 to 80.

Repertoires were generated with immunoSEQ multiplex PCR, while TCRdb's copy carries only in-frame clones and drops some. The repertoire holds roughly 96,000 clones, with 84% as singletons. The V end lost 1 base, the J end lost 9 bases, and 10 bases lay between the germline ends. CDR3 length equals 13 residues. Germline V gives CDR1 GTSNPN, CDR2 SVGIG (reference sequence). The sequence was collected from an adult with an advanced solid tumor such as melanoma, head and neck, liver or kidney cancer. V gene TRBV30 combines with J gene TRBJ1-6, with D unresolved. The material sequenced was CD4+ or CD8+ T cells sorted from blood, taken in a trial of the OX40 agonist ivuxolimab. This CDR3 is CAWSADARSPLHF. The CDR3 region has the DNA TGTGCCTGGAGTGCGGACGCCCGTTCACCCCTCCACTTT.